The T cell receptor (beta chain) under discussion was sequenced for a study of blood T cell repertoires in COVID-19. Seattle patients were enrolled while actively infected and followed longitudinally. The CDR3 runs 13 residues. V was trimmed by 0 bases and J by 11 bases, leaving 14 bases between them. Per the germline V gene, CDR1 is SGHRS and CDR2 is YFSETQ. Repertoires were generated with immunoSEQ multiplex PCR, while TCRdb's copy carries only in-frame clones and drops some. The sample has roughly 240,000 clones, approximately 85% seen once. The receptor's source is a woman aged 80 or over with COVID-19, enrolled during active disease. V gene TRBV5-1 combines with J gene TRBJ1-1; D gene uncertain. Sequences were obtained from peripheral blood. This CDR3 is CASSLAVGLDAFF. The CDR3 nucleotides read TGCGCCAGCAGCTTGGCCGTCGGACTCGATGCTTTCTTT.